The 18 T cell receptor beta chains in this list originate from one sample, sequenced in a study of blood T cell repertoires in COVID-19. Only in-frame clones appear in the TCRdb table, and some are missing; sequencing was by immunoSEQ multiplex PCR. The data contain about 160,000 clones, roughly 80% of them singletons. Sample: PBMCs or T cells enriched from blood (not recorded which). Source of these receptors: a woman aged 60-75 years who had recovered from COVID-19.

The CDR3 sequence is CAWGEGGAETQYF. As DNA, the CDR3 is TGTGCCTGGGGGGAAGGGGGGGCCGAGACCCAGTACTTC. The chain recombines TRBV30 with TRBJ2-5; tentatively, D is TRBD2 (7 bases). The germline V and J ends were trimmed by 5 bases and 5 bases, with 15 bases remaining between them. Germline CDR1 reads GTSNPN; CDR2 reads SVGIG (reference sequence). CDR3 length: 13 amino acids.

DNA for the CDR3: TGTGCCAGCAGTTCCATACACTCCCGGGACAGTCTTTTTGAGACCCAGTACTTC. It encodes CASSSIHSRDSLFETQYF. The rearrangement links TRBV28 to TRBJ2-5; 7 bases match TRBD1. CDR1 and CDR2 from the germline V gene are MDHEN and SYDVKM. This CDR3 has 18 residues. The ends lost 4 bases at V and 5 bases at J; junction bases unmatched: 19. Filled out from reference TRBV28 and TRBJ2-5, the complete variable domain reads DVKVTQSSRYLVKRTGEKVFLECVQDMDHENMFWYRQDPGLGLRLIYFSYDVKMKEKGDIPEGYSVSREKKERFSLILESASTNQTSMYLCASSSIHSRDSLFETQYFGPGTRLLVL.

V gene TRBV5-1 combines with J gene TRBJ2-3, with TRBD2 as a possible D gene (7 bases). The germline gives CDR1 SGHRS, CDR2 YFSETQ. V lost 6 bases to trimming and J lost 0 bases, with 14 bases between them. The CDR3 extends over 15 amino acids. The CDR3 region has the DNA TGCGCCAGCACCCTGGGGGGGCGGAGCACAGATACGCAGTATTTT. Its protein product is CASTLGGRSTDTQYF.

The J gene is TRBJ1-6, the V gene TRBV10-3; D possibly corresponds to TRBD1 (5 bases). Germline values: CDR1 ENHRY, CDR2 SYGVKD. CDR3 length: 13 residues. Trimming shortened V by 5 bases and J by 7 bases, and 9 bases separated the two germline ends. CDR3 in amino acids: CAISSQENSPLHF. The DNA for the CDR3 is TGTGCCATCAGTTCACAGGAAAATTCACCCCTCCACTTT.

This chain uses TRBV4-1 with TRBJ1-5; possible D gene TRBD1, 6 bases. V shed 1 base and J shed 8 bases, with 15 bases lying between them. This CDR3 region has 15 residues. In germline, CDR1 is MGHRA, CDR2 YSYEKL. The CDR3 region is CASSQVQGAREPQHF. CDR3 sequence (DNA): TGCGCCAGCAGCCAAGTACAGGGCGCTAGAGAGCCCCAGCATTTT.

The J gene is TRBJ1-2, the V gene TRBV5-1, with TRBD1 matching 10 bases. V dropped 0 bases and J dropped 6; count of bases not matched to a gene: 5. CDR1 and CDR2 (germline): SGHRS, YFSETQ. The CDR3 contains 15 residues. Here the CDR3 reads CASSLAGGTGDGYTF. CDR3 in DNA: TGCGCCAGCAGCTTGGCCGGTGGGACAGGGGATGGCTACACCTTC. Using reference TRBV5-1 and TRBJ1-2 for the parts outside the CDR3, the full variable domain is KAGVTQTPRYLIKTRGQQVTLSCSPISGHRSVSWYQQTPGQGLQFLFEYFSETQRNKGNFPGRFSGRQFSNSRSEMNVSTLELGDSALYLCASSLAGGTGDGYTFGSGTRLTVV.

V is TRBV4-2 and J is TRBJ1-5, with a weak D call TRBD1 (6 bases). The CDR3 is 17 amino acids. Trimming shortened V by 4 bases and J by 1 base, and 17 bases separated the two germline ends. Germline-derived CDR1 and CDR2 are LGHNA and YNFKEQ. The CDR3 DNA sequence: TGTGCCAGCAGCCGGTTAACTGGGACATCCAGCAATCAGCCCCAGCATTTT. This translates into CASSRLTGTSSNQPQHF.

The DNA for the CDR3 is TGCGCCAGCAGCTTGGCTACAGGGGGCGGCGAGCAGTACTTC. This gives the protein CASSLATGGGEQYF. The chain couples TRBV5-1 to TRBJ2-7; 9 positions agree with TRBD1. Germline CDR1 SGHRS, CDR2 YFSETQ. V gave up 0 bases and J gave up 6 bases; unmatched junction bases: 4. The CDR3 is made up of 14 amino acids.

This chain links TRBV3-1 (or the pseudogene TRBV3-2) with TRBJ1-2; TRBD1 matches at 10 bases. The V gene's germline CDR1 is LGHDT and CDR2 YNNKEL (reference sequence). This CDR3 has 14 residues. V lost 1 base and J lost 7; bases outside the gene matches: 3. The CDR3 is CASSQGQGATGYTF. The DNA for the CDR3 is TGTGCCAGCAGCCAAGGACAGGGGGCAACTGGCTACACCTTC.

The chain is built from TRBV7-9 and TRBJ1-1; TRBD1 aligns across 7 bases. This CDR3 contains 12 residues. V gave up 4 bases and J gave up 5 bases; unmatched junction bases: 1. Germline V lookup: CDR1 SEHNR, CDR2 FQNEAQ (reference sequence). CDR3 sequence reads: CASSSGGTEAFF. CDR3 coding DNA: TGTGCCAGCAGCTCAGGGGGAACTGAAGCTTTCTTT. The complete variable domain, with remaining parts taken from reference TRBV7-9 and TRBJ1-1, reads DTGVSQNPRHKITKRGQNVTFRCDPISEHNRLYWYRQTLGQGPEFLTYFQNEAQLEKSRLLSDRFSAERPKGSFSTLEIQRTEQGDSAMYLCASSSGGTEAFFGQGTRLTVV.

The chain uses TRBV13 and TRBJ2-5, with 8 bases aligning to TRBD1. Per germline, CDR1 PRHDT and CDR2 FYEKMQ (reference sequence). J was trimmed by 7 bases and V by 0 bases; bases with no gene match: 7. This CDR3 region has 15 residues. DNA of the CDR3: TGTGCCAGCAGCTTAGGGGATCAGGGGGCGATGACCCAGTACTTC. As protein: CASSLGDQGAMTQYF.

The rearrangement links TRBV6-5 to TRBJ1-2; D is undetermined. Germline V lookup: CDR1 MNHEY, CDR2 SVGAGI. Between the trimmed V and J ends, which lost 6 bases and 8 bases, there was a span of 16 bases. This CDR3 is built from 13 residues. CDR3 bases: TGTGCCAGCAGCCTCGACGGAGTAAGAGGCTACACCTTC. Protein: CASSLDGVRGYTF.

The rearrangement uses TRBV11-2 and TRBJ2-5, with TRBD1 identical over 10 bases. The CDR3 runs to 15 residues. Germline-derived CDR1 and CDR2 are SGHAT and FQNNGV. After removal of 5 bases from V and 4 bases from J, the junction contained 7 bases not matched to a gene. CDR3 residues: CASSSRTGGPETQYF. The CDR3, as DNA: TGTGCCAGCAGCAGCCGGACAGGGGGGCCAGAGACCCAGTACTTC. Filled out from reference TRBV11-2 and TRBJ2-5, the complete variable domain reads EAGVAQSPRYKIIEKRQSVAFWCNPISGHATLYWYQQILGQGPKLLIQFQNNGVVDDSQLPKDRFSAERLKGVDSTLKIQPAKLEDSAVYLCASSSRTGGPETQYFGPGTRLLVL.

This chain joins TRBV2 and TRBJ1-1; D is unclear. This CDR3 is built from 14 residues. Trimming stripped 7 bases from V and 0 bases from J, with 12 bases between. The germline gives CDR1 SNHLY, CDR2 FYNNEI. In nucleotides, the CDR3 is TGTGCCAGCATCGACGGCGGGTTGAACACTGAAGCTTTCTTT. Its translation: CASIDGGLNTEAFF.

The CDR3 region is CASSRSNYGYTF. The CDR3 nucleotides read TGTGCCAGCAGCCGGAGTAACTATGGCTACACCTTC. This chain links TRBV3-1 (or the pseudogene TRBV3-2) with TRBJ1-2; D unclear. Deletions cut 4 bases from V and 1 base from J, with 4 bases between. This CDR3 is built from 12 residues. Germline loops: CDR1 LGHDT, CDR2 YNNKEL (reference sequence).

This chain's CDR3 is CATSDLVLAGELFF. CDR3 coding DNA: TGTGCCACCAGTGATTTGGTACTGGCCGGGGAGCTGTTTTTT. The chain is built from TRBV24-1 and TRBJ2-2; D remains unclear. CDR1 KGHDR and CDR2 SFDVKD come from the germline V gene. With 0 bases removed from V and 6 bases from J, the gap between germline ends came to 7 bases. The CDR3 covers 14 residues.

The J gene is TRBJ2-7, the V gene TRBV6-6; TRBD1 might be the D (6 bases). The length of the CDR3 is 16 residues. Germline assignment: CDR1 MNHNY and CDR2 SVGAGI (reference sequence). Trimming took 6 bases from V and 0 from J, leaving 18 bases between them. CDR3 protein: CASRLTGTKSSYEQYF. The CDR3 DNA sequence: TGTGCCAGCAGACTAACCGGGACAAAGAGCTCCTACGAGCAGTACTTC.

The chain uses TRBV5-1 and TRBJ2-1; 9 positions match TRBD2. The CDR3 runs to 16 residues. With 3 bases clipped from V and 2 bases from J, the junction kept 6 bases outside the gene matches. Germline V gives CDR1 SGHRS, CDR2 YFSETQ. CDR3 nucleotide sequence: TGCGCCAGCAGCTCCCGAGTAGCGGGGGCCTACAATGAGCAGTTCTTC. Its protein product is CASSSRVAGAYNEQFF.